The 14 T cell receptor beta chains presented below share a single source sample, sequenced in a study of blood T cell repertoires in COVID-19. Libraries were prepared by immunoSEQ multiplex PCR; TCRdb keeps only in-frame clonotypes and omits some of them. Seen here are around 250,000 clones, 70% to 90% observed once, and the top ten hold 2.5% to 3.5%. Material for sequencing was peripheral blood. The receptors here all came from a woman aged 30 to 39 with active or convalescent COVID-19.

The rearrangement links TRBV19 to TRBJ1-5, with TRBD1 matching 7 bases. Per the germline V gene, CDR1 is LNHDA and CDR2 is SQIVND (reference sequence). The CDR3 loop spans 15 amino acids. V shed 5 bases, J shed 4 bases, and the junction held 8 bases outside the gene matches. The CDR3 is CASSQGQVFNQPQHF. The CDR3 DNA follows: TGTGCCAGTAGTCAAGGACAGGTTTTTAATCAGCCCCAGCATTTT.

The chain uses TRBV5-6 and TRBJ2-2, with D unclear. The CDR3 runs to 13 residues. V lost 0 bases, J lost 4 bases, and 4 bases lay in between. Germline assignment: CDR1 SGHDT and CDR2 YYEEEE. CDR3 protein: CASSLGLTGELFF. The CDR3 nucleotides read TGTGCCAGCAGCTTGGGACTCACCGGGGAGCTGTTTTTT.

The chain recombines TRBV30 with TRBJ2-7; D perhaps matches TRBD1 (5 bases). Trimming shortened V by 3 bases and J by 4 bases, and 10 bases separated the two germline ends. Germline V lookup: CDR1 GTSNPN, CDR2 SVGIG (reference sequence). The CDR3 is 12 residues long. The CDR3 is CAWSPGAYEQYF. The CDR3 DNA sequence: TGTGCCTGGAGCCCTGGGGCGTACGAGCAGTACTTC.

This clone has only one observation. The chain joins TRBV5-1 to TRBJ2-3; 8 bases line up with TRBD2. Trimming took 4 bases from V and 4 from J; bases not matched to a gene: 14. Per germline, CDR1 SGHRS and CDR2 YFSETQ. This CDR3 comprises 17 residues. The CDR3 DNA reads as TGCGCCAGCAGCGGGACTAGTTTTCCCGCTAATGCAGATACGCAGTATTTT. Translation gives CASSGTSFPANADTQYF.

This chain connects TRBV7-9 to TRBJ2-7; no definite D call. The length of the CDR3 is 12 residues. V was trimmed by 8 bases and J by 5 bases, leaving 13 bases between them. Germline V lookup: CDR1 SEHNR, CDR2 FQNEAQ (reference sequence). The CDR3 sequence is CASGAPSHEQYF. The DNA for the CDR3 is TGTGCCAGCGGAGCCCCTTCCCACGAGCAGTACTTC.

As for this clone: Different DNA sequences within this sample yield the same CDR3. The gene calls are TRBV9 and TRBJ2-7, with D maybe TRBD1 (6 bases). Germline lookup yields CDR1 SGDLS and CDR2 YYNGEE. Deletions cut 0 bases from V and 4 bases from J, with 11 bases between. The length of the CDR3 is 14 residues. The CDR3 region is CASSVAEGGYEQYF. In DNA, the CDR3 is TGTGCCAGCAGCGTAGCAGAAGGGGGATACGAGCAGTACTTC. The complete variable domain, with remaining parts taken from reference TRBV9 and TRBJ2-7, reads DSGVTQTPKHLITATGQRVTLRCSPRSGDLSVYWYQQSLDQGLQFLIQYYNGEERAKGNILERFSAQQFPDLHSELNLSSLELGDSALYFCASSVAEGGYEQYFGPGTRLTVT.

The J gene is TRBJ2-2, the V gene TRBV19; 7 nucleotides agree with TRBD2. The junction had 6 bases not matched to a gene; V was cut back by 7 bases and J by 1 base. The length of the CDR3 is 15 residues. Per germline, CDR1 LNHDA and CDR2 SQIVND (reference sequence). The CDR3 spells CASKGQRGNTGELFF. As DNA, the CDR3 is TGTGCCAGTAAGGGGCAGCGGGGGAACACCGGGGAGCTGTTTTTT.

This clone was observed a few times. The chain has TRBV29-1 and TRBJ1-4; 7 bases map to TRBD1. The ends lost 5 bases at V and 7 bases at J; junction bases unmatched: 7. In germline, CDR1 is SQVTM, CDR2 ANQGSEA. CDR3 length: 13 residues. CDR3 sequence: CSVSDRDGEKLFF. The CDR3 DNA follows: TGCAGCGTTTCAGACAGGGATGGTGAAAAACTGTTTTTT.

CDR3 region: CASSLETGPGNSPLHF. For the CDR3, the DNA is TGCGCCAGCAGCCTGGAGACAGGCCCCGGGAATTCACCCCTCCACTTT. This chain joins TRBV5-1 and TRBJ1-6; TRBD1 might be the D (6 bases). V was pared by 4 bases and J by 7 bases, with 18 bases between. CDR3 length: 16 residues. Per the germline V gene, CDR1 is SGHRS and CDR2 is YFSETQ. The full variable domain, in which reference TRBV5-1 and TRBJ1-6 provide the parts outside the CDR3, is KAGVTQTPRYLIKTRGQQVTLSCSPISGHRSVSWYQQTPGQGLQFLFEYFSETQRNKGNFPGRFSGRQFSNSRSEMNVSTLELGDSALYLCASSLETGPGNSPLHFGNGTRLTVT.

The chain carries TRBV24-1 and TRBJ1-4; 10 nucleotides align to TRBD1. Germline V gene data show CDR1 as KGHDR and CDR2 as SFDVKD. CDR3 length: 15 residues. Trimming removed 4 bases from V and 6 bases from J; junction bases left unmatched: 4. The CDR3 sequence: CATSETGTGDEKLFF. For the CDR3, the DNA is TGTGCCACCAGTGAAACCGGGACAGGGGATGAAAAACTGTTTTTT.

The chain combines TRBV6-5 with TRBJ1-3; D not certain. Trimming removed 8 bases at V and 0 bases at J, with 8 bases between. The germline gives CDR1 MNHEY, CDR2 SVGAGI. The CDR3 is 13 residues long. CDR3 region: CASGRSSGNTIYF. The DNA of the CDR3 is TGTGCCAGCGGTCGGAGCTCTGGAAACACCATATATTTT.

The chain combines TRBV30 with TRBJ1-2, with 7 bases lining up with TRBD1. Germline assignment: CDR1 GTSNPN and CDR2 SVGIG (reference sequence). V lost 5 bases to trimming and J lost 3 bases; unmatched junction nucleotides: 6. This CDR3 has 13 residues. The CDR3 nucleotides are TGTGCCTGGGGACTGGGACAGCACTATGGCTACACCTTC. Its protein is CAWGLGQHYGYTF.

The chain uses TRBV5-1 and TRBJ1-1; D possibly corresponds to TRBD1 (5 bases). Trimming left V 4 bases short and J 7 bases short, with 17 bases between. CDR3 length equals 14 residues. CDR1 is SGHRS and CDR2 is YFSETQ in the germline V gene. CDR3 loop: CASSPGGTSYEAFF. DNA for the CDR3: TGCGCCAGCAGCCCAGGCGGGACCTCTTATGAAGCTTTCTTT.

V usage is TRBV7-9 and J usage is TRBJ2-3, with D tentatively TRBD1 (5 bases). Between the trimmed V and J ends, which lost 5 bases and 3 bases, there was a span of 15 bases. This CDR3 comprises 15 residues. Germline CDR1 SEHNR, CDR2 FQNEAQ (reference sequence). The CDR3 DNA reads TGTGCCAGCAGCCTATTTGGGGCTAGTACAGATACGCAGTATTTT. It encodes CASSLFGASTDTQYF.